The source of this T cell receptor (beta chain) is a study of T cell changes during pregnancy in multiple sclerosis. Libraries were prepared by immunoSEQ multiplex PCR; TCRdb keeps only in-frame clonotypes and omits some of them. The sample carries under 50,000 clones, 90% to 95% recorded once. With 2 bases removed from V and 6 bases from J, the gap between germline ends came to 10 bases. There are 13 residues in the CDR3. Germline values: CDR1 MNHEY, CDR2 SMNVEV (reference sequence). The receptor was isolated from a female donor with multiple sclerosis, enrolled in a pregnancy study. Sequenced here: CD8+ T cells from peripheral blood mononuclear cells, sampled in the first trimester of pregnancy. The V and J genes are TRBV27 and TRBJ1-1; unclear D gene. CDR3 region: CASSLGLGAEAFF. CDR3 sequence (DNA): TGTGCCAGCAGTTTAGGACTGGGTGCTGAAGCTTTCTTT.